This T cell receptor beta chain appears in the sequencing data of a study of early T cells in non-severe SARS-CoV-2 infection. Regarding the study as a whole: CD4 and private specificities were missed by VDJdb matching, which favored anti-spike CD8 responses.

cDNA molecules, individually, were tagged with unique molecular identifiers. From the 5' RACE reads, TCRdb called clonotypes with MiXCR, one entry per CDR3 protein. The sample includes approximately 71,000 distinct CDR3 sequences, 9% to 15% of them seen just once. V lost 5 bases to trimming and J lost 1 base; unmatched junction nucleotides: 8. The CDR3 has 18 residues. Germline V gives CDR1 MGHRA, CDR2 YSYEKL. This clonotype was counted between two and nine times. Its cognate antigen is unknown. The receptor's source is an adult who was a healthcare worker with PCR-confirmed SARS-CoV-2 infection or an uninfected control (not recorded which). The specimen was whole blood. The rearrangement links TRBV4-1 to TRBJ2-2, with 12 bases lining up with TRBD2. CDR3 amino acids: CASSSHRTSGVNTGELFF. The CDR3 DNA reads TGCGCCAGCAGCTCACATCGGACTAGCGGGGTGAACACCGGGGAGCTGTTTTTT.